The 23 T cell receptor beta chains below come from one sample, sequenced in a study of shared clonotypes between healthy human individuals. Method: immunoSEQ multiplex PCR; TCRdb's copy keeps in-frame clones and lacks some. The sample contains over a million clones, roughly 95% of which appear only once. Sequences were obtained from naive CD4+ T cells sorted from blood. Subset: CD45RA+ positively selected. The source of these receptors is a man aged 30-40 years in good health.

V and J are TRBV7-9 and TRBJ2-5, with unresolved D. Germline V gene sequence: CDR1 SEHNR, CDR2 FQNEAQ (reference sequence). The CDR3 loop spans 15 amino acids. V gave up 7 bases and J gave up 5 bases, with 20 bases separating them. CDR3 loop: CASIGIAQRAETQYF. The CDR3 DNA sequence: TGTGCCAGCATAGGAATAGCCCAAAGGGCGGAGACCCAGTACTTC.

The rearrangement joins TRBV25-1 to TRBJ1-1; 9 nucleotides agree with TRBD1. The germline CDR1 and CDR2 sequences are MGHDK and SYGVNS. This CDR3 has 15 residues. After removal of 5 bases from V and 3 bases from J, the junction contained 7 bases not matched to a gene. The chain's CDR3 is CASSTNRQGDTEAFF. Here the CDR3 DNA reads TGTGCCAGCAGTACGAACCGACAGGGGGACACTGAAGCTTTCTTT. The full variable domain, rest sourced from reference TRBV25-1 and TRBJ1-1, is EADIYQTPRYLVIGTGKKITLECSQTMGHDKMYWYQQDPGMELHLIHYSYGVNSTEKGDLSSESTVSRIRTEHFPLTLESARPSHTSQYLCASSTNRQGDTEAFFGQGTRLTVV.

The chain has TRBV29-1 and TRBJ2-3; 7 positions agree with TRBD2. The V gene end was trimmed by 5 bases and the J gene end by 4 bases; junction bases not matched to a gene: 12. In germline, CDR1 is SQVTM, CDR2 ANQGSEA. The CDR3 runs 15 residues. Here the CDR3 reads CSVRRTRAISDTQYF. The CDR3 region has the DNA TGCAGCGTTCGCAGGACTAGAGCGATCTCAGATACGCAGTATTTT.

This clone has a single count. This chain's CDR3 is CASTTAGTGYGYTF. The CDR3 DNA reads as TGTGCCAGTACCACAGCCGGGACAGGGTATGGCTACACCTTC. This chain links TRBV19 with TRBJ1-2, with 9 bases fitting TRBD1. Per germline, CDR1 LNHDA and CDR2 SQIVND (reference sequence). The J segment lost 5 bases and the V segment lost 7 bases, leaving 8 bases of the junction unmatched. The CDR3 runs to 14 residues.

V usage is TRBV28 and J usage is TRBJ2-1; D is undetermined. This CDR3 is 15 amino acids long. Germline V gene sequence: CDR1 MDHEN, CDR2 SYDVKM. Trimming pared 2 bases from V and 0 bases from J, leaving 8 bases between. CDR3 sequence reads: CASSLKGSSYNEQFF. The CDR3 DNA sequence: TGTGCCAGCAGTTTAAAAGGCTCCTCCTACAATGAGCAGTTCTTC.

As for this clone: This specimen includes other DNA sequences encoding the same CDR3. This chain joins TRBV30 and TRBJ1-5; tentatively, D is TRBD1 (5 bases). Germline V gene sequence: CDR1 GTSNPN, CDR2 SVGIG (reference sequence). The CDR3 has 13 amino acids. Between the trimmed V and J ends, which lost 1 base and 1 base, there was a span of 5 bases. In DNA, the CDR3 is TGTGCCTGGAGTGGGGGCAGCAATCAGCCCCAGCATTTT. It translates to CAWSGGSNQPQHF.

The J gene is TRBJ2-1, the V gene TRBV6-1; D is perhaps TRBD1 or TRBD2 (5 bases each). The CDR3 is 14 residues long. Trimming stripped 5 bases from V and 7 bases from J, with 15 bases between. CDR1 is MNHNS and CDR2 is SASEGT in the germline V gene. The CDR3 sequence: CASSPSGRPNEQFF. The CDR3 nucleotides read TGTGCCAGCAGTCCTTCGGGACGGCCAAATGAGCAGTTCTTC.

This chain joins TRBV2 and TRBJ2-5; the D is unclear. The V end lost 7 bases, the J end lost 2 bases, and 8 bases lay between the germline ends. Germline V gene data show CDR1 as SNHLY and CDR2 as FYNNEI. CDR3 length equals 12 residues. The CDR3 nucleotides are TGTGCCAGCATGGGCCTACAAGAGACCCAGTACTTC. Its translation is CASMGLQETQYF.

The rearrangement links TRBV6-5 to TRBJ2-7; 9 nucleotides match TRBD2. Unmatched junction bases numbered 4, after V lost 6 bases and J lost 4 bases. Germline assignment: CDR1 MNHEY and CDR2 SVGAGI. This CDR3 contains 13 residues. Here the CDR3 reads CASRLSGRYEQYF. CDR3 nucleotides: TGTGCCAGCAGGCTTAGCGGGAGATACGAGCAGTACTTC.

This chain uses TRBV9 with TRBJ2-1; the match to TRBD2 covers 15 bases. Germline V gives CDR1 SGDLS, CDR2 YYNGEE. The CDR3 extends over 19 amino acids. Trimming at V came to 4 bases and at J to 1 base, leaving 9 bases not matched to a gene. The CDR3 here is CASSPRTSGRAWSYNEQFF. The CDR3 DNA is TGTGCCAGCAGCCCCCGGACTAGCGGGAGGGCCTGGTCCTACAATGAGCAGTTCTTC.

This sequence joins TRBV20-1 and TRBJ2-3; 12 nucleotides match TRBD2. The junction had 7 bases not matched to a gene; V was cut back by 6 bases and J by 15 bases. Per the germline V gene, CDR1 is DFQATT and CDR2 is SNEGSKA (reference sequence). The CDR3 contains 11 residues. CDR3 DNA: TGCAGTGCCGTACTAGCGGGAGGCCCCTATTTT. It is translated as CSAVLAGGPYF.

The chain has TRBV5-1 and TRBJ1-3; no reliable D call. Trimming stripped 2 bases from V and 0 bases from J, with 12 bases between. The CDR3 runs to 16 residues. The germline gives CDR1 SGHRS, CDR2 YFSETQ. CDR3 sequence reads: CASSFGQASSGNTIYF. As DNA, the CDR3 is TGCGCCAGCAGCTTCGGGCAGGCCTCCTCTGGAAACACCATATATTTT.

CDR3 in amino acids: CASSFEIPRSKDEQYF. CDR3 DNA sequence: TGTGCCAGCAGCTTTGAAATTCCGAGATCGAAGGACGAGCAGTACTTC. The V and J genes are TRBV11-2 and TRBJ2-7, with D unclear. The germline gives CDR1 SGHAT, CDR2 FQNNGV. This CDR3 is built from 16 residues. Trimming cost V 3 bases and J 5 bases, with 20 bases left between them.

The V and J genes are TRBV2 and TRBJ2-1; D is possibly TRBD2 (6 bases). CDR1 SNHLY and CDR2 FYNNEI come from the germline V gene. The CDR3 contains 9 residues. Trimming cost V 8 bases and J 10 bases, with 6 bases left between them. DNA of the CDR3: TGTGCCAGCGGGGGGGAGCAGTTCTTC. Its translation is CASGGEQFF.

The gene calls are TRBV7-2 and TRBJ2-7; the D gene is possibly TRBD1 (6 bases). Germline values: CDR1 SGHTA, CDR2 FQGNSA. This CDR3 spans 15 amino acids. The V gene lost 5 bases and the J gene lost 3 bases, with 17 bases spanning the gap. In nucleotides, the CDR3 is TGTGCCAGCAGCCCATACAGGGCGGTCGGCTACGAGCAGTACTTC. Its translation: CASSPYRAVGYEQYF. Drawing the rest from reference TRBV7-2 and TRBJ2-7, the complete variable domain is GAGVSQSPSNKVTEKGKDVELRCDPISGHTALYWYRQSLGQGLEFLIYFQGNSAPDKSGLPSDRFSAERTGGSVSTLTIQRTQQEDSAVYLCASSPYRAVGYEQYFGPGTRLTVT.

This chain links TRBV11-2 with TRBJ1-4; possible D gene TRBD1, 5 bases. V dropped 0 bases and J dropped 14 bases, with 13 bases sitting between them. Germline CDR1 SGHAT, CDR2 FQNNGV. The CDR3 is made up of 13 amino acids. The CDR3 DNA follows: TGTGCCAGCAGCTTAGATCCCCAGCGGGACCTGTTTTTT. Residues: CASSLDPQRDLFF.

The V call is TRBV29-1, the J call TRBJ2-5; 12 positions agree with TRBD1. The CDR3 contains 16 residues. V was pared by 4 bases and J by 5 bases, with 11 bases of the junction left unmatched. Germline CDR1 and CDR2: SQVTM and ANQGSEA. For the CDR3, the DNA is TGCAGCGTTGTGGAGCCGGGACAGGGGGCTGGGGAGACCCAGTACTTC. Amino acids: CSVVEPGQGAGETQYF.

This clone was observed a few times. This sample also contains other DNA sequences that code for the same CDR3. The chain is built from TRBV27 and TRBJ1-2; no definite D call. The CDR3 loop spans 13 amino acids. Trimming stripped 5 bases from V and 0 bases from J, with 7 bases between. Germline values: CDR1 MNHEY, CDR2 SMNVEV (reference sequence). DNA for the CDR3: TGTGCCAGCAGTCCCCACCCTAACTATGGCTACACCTTC. It translates to CASSPHPNYGYTF.

The chain carries TRBV7-9 and TRBJ2-1; the D gene is possibly TRBD1 (7 bases). The germline CDR1 and CDR2 sequences are SEHNR and FQNEAQ (reference sequence). The CDR3 spans 15 residues. V shed 5 bases and J shed 6 bases, with 17 bases lying between them. The CDR3 sequence is CASSRRQGGSNEQFF. The CDR3 nucleotides read TGTGCCAGCAGCCGTCGACAGGGAGGTAGCAATGAGCAGTTCTTC. Full variable domain (remainder filled in from reference TRBV7-9 and TRBJ2-1): DTGVSQNPRHKITKRGQNVTFRCDPISEHNRLYWYRQTLGQGPEFLTYFQNEAQLEKSRLLSDRFSAERPKGSFSTLEIQRTEQGDSAMYLCASSRRQGGSNEQFFGPGTRLTVL.

With regard to this clone: Other DNA sequences of this sample code for an identical CDR3. V is TRBV6-6 and J is TRBJ1-5; the D is unclear. Trimming pared 2 bases from V and 1 base from J, leaving 9 bases between. Looked up from germline, CDR1 is MNHNY and CDR2 is SVGAGI (reference sequence). The CDR3 runs to 15 residues. This CDR3 is CASSYEAGSNQPQHF. DNA for the CDR3: TGTGCCAGCAGTTACGAGGCCGGGAGCAATCAGCCCCAGCATTTT.

This chain uses TRBV7-2 with TRBJ1-3; D ambiguous. Germline values: CDR1 SGHTA, CDR2 FQGNSA. Trimming stripped 8 bases from V and 1 base from J, with 9 bases between. The CDR3 contains 13 residues. The CDR3 sequence is CASVGGSGNTIYF. In nucleotides, the CDR3 is TGTGCCAGCGTCGGCGGATCTGGAAACACCATATATTTT.

The chain couples TRBV7-3 to TRBJ2-2; D is undetermined. The V gene lost 4 bases and the J gene lost 6 bases, with 9 bases spanning the gap. CDR1 and CDR2 (germline): SGHTA, FQGTGA. The CDR3 has 13 residues. The CDR3 nucleotides read TGTGCCAGCAGCTCGCAGTCGCCCGGGGAGCTGTTTTTT. Its protein product is CASSSQSPGELFF.

The chain links TRBV19 to TRBJ2-7; TRBD2 agrees at 7 bases. Germline V gene sequence: CDR1 LNHDA, CDR2 SQIVND (reference sequence). The CDR3 runs 15 residues. V lost 3 bases, J lost 5 bases, and 10 bases stayed unmatched. The CDR3 reads CASSIRTSGQNEQYF. As DNA, the CDR3 is TGTGCCAGTAGTATCCGGACTAGTGGCCAAAACGAGCAGTACTTC.